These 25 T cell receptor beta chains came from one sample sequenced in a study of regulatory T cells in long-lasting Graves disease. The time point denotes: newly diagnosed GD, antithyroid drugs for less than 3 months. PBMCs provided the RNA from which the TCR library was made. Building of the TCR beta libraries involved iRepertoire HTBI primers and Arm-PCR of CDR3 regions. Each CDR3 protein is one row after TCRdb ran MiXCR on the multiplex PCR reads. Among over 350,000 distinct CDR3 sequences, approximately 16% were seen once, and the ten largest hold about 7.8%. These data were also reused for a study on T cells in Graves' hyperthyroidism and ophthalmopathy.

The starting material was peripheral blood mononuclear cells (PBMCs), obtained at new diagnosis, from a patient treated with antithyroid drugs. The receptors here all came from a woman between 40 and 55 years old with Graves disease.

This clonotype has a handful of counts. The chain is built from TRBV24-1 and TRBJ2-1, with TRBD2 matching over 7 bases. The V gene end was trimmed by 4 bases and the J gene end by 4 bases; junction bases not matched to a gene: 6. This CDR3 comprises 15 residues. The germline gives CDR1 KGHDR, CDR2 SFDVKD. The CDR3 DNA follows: TGTGCCACCAGTGACGGGGGGAAGCTATACAATGAGCAGTTCTTC. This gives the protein CATSDGGKLYNEQFF.

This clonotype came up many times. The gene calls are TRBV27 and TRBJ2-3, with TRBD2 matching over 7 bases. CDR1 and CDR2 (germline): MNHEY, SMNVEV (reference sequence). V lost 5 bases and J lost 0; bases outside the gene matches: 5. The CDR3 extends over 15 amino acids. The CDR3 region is CASSPGTTSTDTQYF. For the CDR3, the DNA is TGTGCCAGCAGTCCTGGGACTACTAGCACAGATACGCAGTATTTT.

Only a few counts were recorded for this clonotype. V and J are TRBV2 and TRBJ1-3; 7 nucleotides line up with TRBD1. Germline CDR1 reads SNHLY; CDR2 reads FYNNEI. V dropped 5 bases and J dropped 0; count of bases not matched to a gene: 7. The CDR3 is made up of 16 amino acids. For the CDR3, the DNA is TGTGCCAGCAGTTTGACAGGGACCAACTCTGGAAACACCATATATTTT. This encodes CASSLTGTNSGNTIYF.

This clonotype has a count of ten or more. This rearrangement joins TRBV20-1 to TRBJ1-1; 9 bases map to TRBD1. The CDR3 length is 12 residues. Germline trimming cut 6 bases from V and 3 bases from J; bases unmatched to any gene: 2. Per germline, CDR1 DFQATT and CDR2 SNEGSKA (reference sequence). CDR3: CSARTGDTEAFF. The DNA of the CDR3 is TGCAGTGCCAGGACAGGGGACACTGAAGCTTTCTTT.

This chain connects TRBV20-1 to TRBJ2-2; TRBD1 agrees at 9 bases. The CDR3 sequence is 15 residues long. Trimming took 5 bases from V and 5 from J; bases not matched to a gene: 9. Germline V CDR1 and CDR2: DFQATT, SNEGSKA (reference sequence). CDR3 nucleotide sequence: TGCAGTGCTCTATCCGGGACAGGGCTGACCGGGGAGCTGTTTTTT. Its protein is CSALSGTGLTGELFF.

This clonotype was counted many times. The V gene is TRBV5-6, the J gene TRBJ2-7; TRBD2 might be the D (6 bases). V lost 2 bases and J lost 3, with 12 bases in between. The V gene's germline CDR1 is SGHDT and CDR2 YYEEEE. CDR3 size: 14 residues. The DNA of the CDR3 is TGTGCCAGCAGCTTAGGAGGGCAGAGCTACGAGCAGTACTTC. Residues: CASSLGGQSYEQYF.

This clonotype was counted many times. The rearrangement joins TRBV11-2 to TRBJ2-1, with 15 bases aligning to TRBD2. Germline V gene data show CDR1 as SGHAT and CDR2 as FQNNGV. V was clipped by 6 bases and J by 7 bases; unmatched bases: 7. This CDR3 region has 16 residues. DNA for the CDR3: TGTGCCAGCAGAAGGGGACTAGCGGGAGGCGGAAATGAGCAGTTCTTC. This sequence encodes CASRRGLAGGGNEQFF.

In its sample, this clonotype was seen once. CDR3 nucleotides: TGTGCCAGCAGTTTAAAGAGGGGACTAGCGAGAAAATTTTCACATAATACGCAGTATTTT. Its translation is CASSLKRGLARKFSHNTQYF. V and J are TRBV12-3 or TRBV12-4 and TRBJ2-3, with 10 bases aligning to TRBD2. V was pared by 2 bases and J by 7 bases, with 21 bases of the junction left unmatched. The CDR3 is made up of 20 amino acids.

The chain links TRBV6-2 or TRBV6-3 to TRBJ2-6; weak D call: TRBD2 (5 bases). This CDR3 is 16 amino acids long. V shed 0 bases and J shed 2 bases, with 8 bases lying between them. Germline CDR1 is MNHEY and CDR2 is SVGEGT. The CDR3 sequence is CASSYSRVAGANVLTF. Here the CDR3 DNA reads TGTGCCAGCAGTTACTCGAGGGTTGCTGGGGCCAACGTCCTGACTTTC.

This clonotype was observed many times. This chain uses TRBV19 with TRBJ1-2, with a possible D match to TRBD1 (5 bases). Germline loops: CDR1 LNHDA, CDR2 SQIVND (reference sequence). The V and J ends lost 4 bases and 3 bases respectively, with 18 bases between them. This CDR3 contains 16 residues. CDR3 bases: TGTGCCAGTAGTAAGGATTCGCCGGGGCGCGACTATGGCTACACCTTC. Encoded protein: CASSKDSPGRDYGYTF.

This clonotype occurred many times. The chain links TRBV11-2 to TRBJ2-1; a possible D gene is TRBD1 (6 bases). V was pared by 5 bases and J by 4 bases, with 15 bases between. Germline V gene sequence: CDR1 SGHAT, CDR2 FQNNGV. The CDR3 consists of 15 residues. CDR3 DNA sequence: TGTGCCAGCAGCGATATGGGACAACTGTACAATGAGCAGTTCTTC. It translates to CASSDMGQLYNEQFF.

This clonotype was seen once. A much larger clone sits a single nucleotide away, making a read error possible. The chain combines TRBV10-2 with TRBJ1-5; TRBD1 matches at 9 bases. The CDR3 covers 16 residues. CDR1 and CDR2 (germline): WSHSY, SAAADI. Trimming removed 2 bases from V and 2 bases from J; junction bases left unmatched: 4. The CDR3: CASSETRTGGNQPQHF. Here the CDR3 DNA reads TGCGCCAGCAGTGAGACCCGGACAGGGGGCAATCAGCCCCAGCATTTT.

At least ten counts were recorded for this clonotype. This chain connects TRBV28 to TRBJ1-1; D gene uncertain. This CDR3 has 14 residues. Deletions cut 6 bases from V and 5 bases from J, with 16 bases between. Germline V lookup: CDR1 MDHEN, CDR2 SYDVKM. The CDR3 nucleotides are TGTGCCAGCAGCCCCCTGAGTATAGGGACTGAAGCTTTCTTT. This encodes CASSPLSIGTEAFF.

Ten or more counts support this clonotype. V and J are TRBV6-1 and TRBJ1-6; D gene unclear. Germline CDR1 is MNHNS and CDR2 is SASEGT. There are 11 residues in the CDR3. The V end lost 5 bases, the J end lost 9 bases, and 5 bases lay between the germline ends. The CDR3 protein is CASSRSSPLHF. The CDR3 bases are TGTGCCAGCAGTAGGAGTTCACCCCTCCACTTT.

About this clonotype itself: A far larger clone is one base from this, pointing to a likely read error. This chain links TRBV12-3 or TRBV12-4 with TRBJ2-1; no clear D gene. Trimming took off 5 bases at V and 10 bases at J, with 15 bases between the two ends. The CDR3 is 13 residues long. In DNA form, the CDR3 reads TGTGCCAGCAGTCCGACGGGTGGCGGCGAGCAGTTCTTC. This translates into CASSPTGGGEQFF.

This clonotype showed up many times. The CDR3 loop is CASSLSTGGGGANVLTF. The CDR3 DNA sequence: TGTGCCAGCAGTTTATCCACAGGGGGCGGTGGGGCCAACGTCCTGACTTTC. The chain couples TRBV12-3 or TRBV12-4 to TRBJ2-6; TRBD1 aligns across 9 bases. CDR3 length equals 17 residues. V trimming: 2 bases; J trimming: 3 bases; junction bases outside the gene matches: 5.

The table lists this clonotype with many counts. This CDR3 reads CASSPKGPQETQYF. The CDR3 DNA sequence: TGTGCCAGCAGTCCCAAAGGTCCCCAAGAGACCCAGTACTTC. The rearrangement links TRBV27 to TRBJ2-5; D is unclear. The V gene lost 5 bases and the J gene lost 1 base, with 11 bases spanning the gap. The V gene's germline CDR1 is MNHEY and CDR2 SMNVEV (reference sequence). This CDR3 has 14 amino acids.

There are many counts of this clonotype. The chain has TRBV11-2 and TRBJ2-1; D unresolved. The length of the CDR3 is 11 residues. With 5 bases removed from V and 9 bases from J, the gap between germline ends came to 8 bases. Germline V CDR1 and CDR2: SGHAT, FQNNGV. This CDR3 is CASSPAAEQFF. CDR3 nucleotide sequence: TGTGCCAGCAGCCCGGCGGCTGAGCAGTTCTTC.

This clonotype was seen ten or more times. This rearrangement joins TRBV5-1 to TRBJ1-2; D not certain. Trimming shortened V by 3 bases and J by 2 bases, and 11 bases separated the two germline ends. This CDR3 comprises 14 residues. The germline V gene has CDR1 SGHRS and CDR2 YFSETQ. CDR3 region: CASSWDGRNYGYTF. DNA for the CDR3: TGCGCCAGCAGCTGGGATGGACGGAACTATGGCTACACCTTC.

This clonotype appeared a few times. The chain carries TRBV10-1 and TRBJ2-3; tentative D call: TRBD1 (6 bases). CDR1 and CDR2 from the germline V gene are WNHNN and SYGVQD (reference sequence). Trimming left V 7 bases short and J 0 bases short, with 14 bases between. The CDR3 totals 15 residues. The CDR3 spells CASTSQTGSTDTQYF. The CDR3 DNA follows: TGCGCCAGCACATCCCAGACAGGAAGCACAGATACGCAGTATTTT.

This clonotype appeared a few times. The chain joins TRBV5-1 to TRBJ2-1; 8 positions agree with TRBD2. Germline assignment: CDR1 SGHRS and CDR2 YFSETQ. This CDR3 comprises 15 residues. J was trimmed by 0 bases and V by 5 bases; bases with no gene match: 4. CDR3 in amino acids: CASRWSGSSYNEQFF. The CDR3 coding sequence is TGCGCCAGCAGGTGGAGCGGGAGCTCCTACAATGAGCAGTTCTTC.

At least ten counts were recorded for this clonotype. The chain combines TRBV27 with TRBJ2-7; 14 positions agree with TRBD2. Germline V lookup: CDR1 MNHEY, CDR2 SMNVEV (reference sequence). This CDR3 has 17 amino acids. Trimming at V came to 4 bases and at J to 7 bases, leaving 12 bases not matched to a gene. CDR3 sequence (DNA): TGTGCCAGCAGTTCCCCGACTAGCGGGAGGGTATCGGGAGAGCAGTACTTC. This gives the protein CASSSPTSGRVSGEQYF.

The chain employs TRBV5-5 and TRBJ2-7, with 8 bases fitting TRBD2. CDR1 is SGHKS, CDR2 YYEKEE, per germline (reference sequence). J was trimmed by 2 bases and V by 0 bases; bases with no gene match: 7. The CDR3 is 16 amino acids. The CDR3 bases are TGTGCCAGCAGCTTGGACCCTAGCGGGTCTACCTACGAGCAGTACTTC. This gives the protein CASSLDPSGSTYEQYF.

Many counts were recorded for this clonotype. Here the CDR3 DNA reads TGTGCCAGCAGCCACAGGGGTTACAATCAGCCCCAGCATTTT. It is translated as CASSHRGYNQPQHF. This chain connects TRBV27 to TRBJ1-5; TRBD1 aligns across 7 bases. This CDR3 region has 14 residues. CDR1 MNHEY and CDR2 SMNVEV come from the germline V gene (reference sequence). J was trimmed by 3 bases and V by 6 bases; bases with no gene match: 5.

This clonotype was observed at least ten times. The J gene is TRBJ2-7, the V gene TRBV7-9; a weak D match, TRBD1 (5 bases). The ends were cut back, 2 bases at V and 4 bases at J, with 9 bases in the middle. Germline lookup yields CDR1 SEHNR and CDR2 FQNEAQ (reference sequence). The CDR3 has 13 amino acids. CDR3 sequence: CASSLSGIYEQYF. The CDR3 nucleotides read TGTGCCAGCAGCTTATCAGGGATTTACGAGCAGTACTTC.